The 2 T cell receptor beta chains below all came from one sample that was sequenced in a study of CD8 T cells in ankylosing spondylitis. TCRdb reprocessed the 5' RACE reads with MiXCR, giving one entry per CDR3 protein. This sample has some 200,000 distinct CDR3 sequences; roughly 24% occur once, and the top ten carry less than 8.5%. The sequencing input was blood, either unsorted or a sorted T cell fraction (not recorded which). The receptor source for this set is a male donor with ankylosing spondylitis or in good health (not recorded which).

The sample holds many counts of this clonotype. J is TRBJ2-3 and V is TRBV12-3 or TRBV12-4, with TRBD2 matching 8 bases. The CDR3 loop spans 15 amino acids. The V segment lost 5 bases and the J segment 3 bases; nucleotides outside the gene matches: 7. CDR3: CASSQAGVWTDTQYF. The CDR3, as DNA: TGTGCCAGCAGTCAAGCGGGAGTTTGGACAGATACGCAGTATTTT.

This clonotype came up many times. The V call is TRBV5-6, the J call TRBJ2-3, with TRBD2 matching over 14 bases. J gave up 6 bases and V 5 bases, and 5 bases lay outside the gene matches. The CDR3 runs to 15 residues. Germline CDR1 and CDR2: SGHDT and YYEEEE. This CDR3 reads CASRRLAGGRDTQYF. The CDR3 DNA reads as TGTGCCAGCAGACGACTAGCGGGAGGGCGGGATACGCAGTATTTT.